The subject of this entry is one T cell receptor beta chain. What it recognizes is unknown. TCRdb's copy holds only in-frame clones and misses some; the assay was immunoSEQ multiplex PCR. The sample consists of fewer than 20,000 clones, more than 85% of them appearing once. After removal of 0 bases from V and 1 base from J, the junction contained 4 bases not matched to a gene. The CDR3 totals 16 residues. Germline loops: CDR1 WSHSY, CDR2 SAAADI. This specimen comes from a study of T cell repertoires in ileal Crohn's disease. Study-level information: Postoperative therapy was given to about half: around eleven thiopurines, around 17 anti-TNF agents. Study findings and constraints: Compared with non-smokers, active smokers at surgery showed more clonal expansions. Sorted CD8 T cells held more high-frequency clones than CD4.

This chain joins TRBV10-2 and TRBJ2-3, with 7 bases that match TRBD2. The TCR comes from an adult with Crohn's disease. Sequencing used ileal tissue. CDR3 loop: CASSESLTSGTDTQYF. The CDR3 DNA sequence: TGCGCCAGCAGTGAGTCACTCACTAGCGGCACAGATACGCAGTATTTT.